This TCR beta chain stems from a study of cytomegalovirus exposure and HLA in healthy donors. Measured with immunoSEQ multiplex PCR; TCRdb has only the in-frame clones, and not every one. This sample carries over 110,000 clones, around 87% of them seen once, and the ten largest clones take 8.7%. Separate from the roughly 700-subject first cohort was the approximately 120-subject validation cohort, to which the donors belonged. Regarding this clone: The antigen is unknown.

General observations from the study: Later, an analysis found that TCR clusters from the first cohort tended to co-occur in the roughly 120 validation repertoires.

Germline loops: CDR1 LGHNA, CDR2 YNFKEQ. The CDR3 is 13 residues long. The V gene lost 0 bases and the J gene lost 4 bases, with 4 bases spanning the gap. Sequencing was performed on PBMCs. The chain carries TRBV4-2 and TRBJ1-3; no clear D. This clonotype originated in a young man in good health and CMV-seropositive. CDR3 sequence (DNA): TGTGCCAGCAGCCAAGATCGGGGAAACACCATATATTTT. Protein sequence: CASSQDRGNTIYF.